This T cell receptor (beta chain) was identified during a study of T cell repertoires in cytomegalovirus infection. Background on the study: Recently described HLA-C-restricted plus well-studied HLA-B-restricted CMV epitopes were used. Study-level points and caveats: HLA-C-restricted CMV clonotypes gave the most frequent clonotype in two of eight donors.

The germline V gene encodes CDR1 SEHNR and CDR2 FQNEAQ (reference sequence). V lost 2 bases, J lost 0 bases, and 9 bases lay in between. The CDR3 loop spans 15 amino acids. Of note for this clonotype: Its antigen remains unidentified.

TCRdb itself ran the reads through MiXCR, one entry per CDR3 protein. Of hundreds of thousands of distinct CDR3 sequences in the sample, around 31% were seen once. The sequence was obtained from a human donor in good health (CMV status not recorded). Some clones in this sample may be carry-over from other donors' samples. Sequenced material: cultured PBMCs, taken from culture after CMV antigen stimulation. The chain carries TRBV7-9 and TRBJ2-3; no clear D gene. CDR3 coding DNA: TGTGCCAGCAGCTTAACAACAGACAGCACAGATACGCAGTATTTT. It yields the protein CASSLTTDSTDTQYF.